This T cell receptor beta chain was sequenced during a study of identical twins (dated by TCRdb to the mid-2010s). General notes on the study: TCR alpha and beta repertoires from monozygotic twins, unrelated adults of various ages and cord blood were deep-sequenced to test whether fetal clonotypes persist. To rule out contamination, the twin experiments were replicated at different times with different library preparation protocols.

Every donor was a healthy Caucasian. The twin cohort consisted of three pairs of female monozygotic twins, all aged roughly 18 to 30 years. Miltenyi CD45RO+ enrichment and human naive T-cell isolation kits were used to isolate memory (CD45RO+) and naive T cells from PBMC. This clonotype has more than one count but fewer than ten. It has no known antigen specificity. Per-nucleotide qualities are absent, and no much larger clonotype sits a single base away. The CDR3 goes from the cysteine to the phenylalanine over 13 residues. The entry retains the CDR3 DNA only, 39 bases that are in frame from base 1. The germline V gene gives CDR1 as WSHSY and CDR2 as SAAADI. V drops 5 bases and J drops 8 bases, leaving 12 bases in between. The study at large found these results: Because the same donors could not be followed over many years, the conclusions depended on cross-sectional statistical analysis. In beta out-of-frame sequences, excess twin sharing was weaker, because having fewer shared sequences lowered the signal-to-noise ratio. Invariant T cells such as MAIT and iNKT could partly confound zero-insertion analyses, though diverse VJ usage argued against this for most clonotypes. Fewer insertions were carried by abundant cord blood beta clonotypes, a similar but weaker trend appeared in young adult naive repertoires, and no such trend appeared in memory repertoires. In monozygotic twins, recombination models systematically underestimated out-of-frame TCR alpha sharing, but the models matched the sharing seen between unrelated individuals. Compared with coincidental sharing between unrelated individuals, an excess of low generation-probability sequences was observed among out-of-frame TCR alpha sequences shared between twins.

Receptor amplification or capture employed 5' RACE. Sequencing was performed on an Illumina HiSeq 2000. Template switching added a universal primer binding site, and the final cDNA carried a unique molecular identifier that allowed TCR cDNA molecules to be counted accurately. Specific primers in the conserved constant-segment region were used to synthesize first-strand cDNA for the TCR alpha and beta chains. To control for contamination, every cDNA library carried two barcodes: a SMART-Mk sample barcode plus Illumina barcodes. TruSeq adapter sequences, together with Illumina sample barcodes, were added in two successive PCR steps. Sequencing of the TCR alpha and beta cDNA libraries was done on the Illumina HiSeq platform using custom primers. The original methods were these. MiGEC processed the raw reads to extract unique molecular identifiers, while MiXCR was used to determine the CDR3 positions. For each individual, recombination models were inferred using an EM algorithm with the repgenHMM and IGoR tools. Shared clonotype analysis was performed with the tcR package in R, normalizing sharing by the product of cloneset sizes. Out-of-frame nonproductive sequences were analyzed to study raw recombination free of thymic and clonal selection effects. TCRdb reran the public reads through fastp at Q25 and MiXCR, keeping productive beta chains. Each CDR3 protein gets just one entry, which takes the most common genes and DNA from the rows behind it. The V and J calls shown here were made by TCRdb, not taken from the authors' results. The sample includes hundreds of thousands of distinct CDR3 sequences, with roughly 8.6% observed a single time. The ten top clones hold more than 2% of the sample.

These data were also filed under a second study, of yellow fever vaccine responses in identical twins. The second study's paper adds: The T cell response to vaccination in identical twins was reported by the authors to appear partly convergent and partly personalized. In identical twins, the study followed T cell clones that responded to the vaccine with precision.

Rearrangement joined TRBV10-2 to TRBJ1-4; a weak D assignment points to TRBD1 (6 bases agree). Specimen: memory (CD45RO+) T cells sorted from blood. What this sample's cell subset or site label stands for: CD45RO+ enriched T cells. The receptor's source is a woman under 30 in good health. For the CDR3, the sequence is CASSFAGEEKLFF. The nucleotide sequence reads as follows: TGCGCCAGCAGTTTCGCAGGGGAAGAAAAACTGTTTTTT.